Presented here are 12 T cell receptor beta chains from one specimen sequenced in a study of T-cell memory formation after mild COVID-19. TCRdb itself ran the 5' RACE reads through MiXCR, one entry per CDR3 protein. The sample lists 100,000 to 150,000 distinct CDR3 sequences; 17% were seen once. Source material: PBMCs or a T cell subset sorted from them (not recorded which). The origin of the receptors is a man between 18 and 29 years old who had mild COVID-19 (a few samples of this study predate the infection). Cell type and time point are not known.

The chain employs TRBV15 and TRBJ1-2; D gene ambiguous. Between the trimmed V and J ends, which lost 1 base and 7 bases, there was a span of 4 bases. The CDR3 is 11 residues long. From germline, CDR1 is LNHNV and CDR2 YYDKDF (reference sequence). The CDR3 DNA sequence: TGTGCCACCAGCAGAGGGGGTGGCTACACCTTC. Translating gives CATSRGGGYTF.

This chain connects TRBV11-2 to TRBJ1-1; 7 bases agree with TRBD1. Looked up from germline, CDR1 is SGHAT and CDR2 is FQNNGV. J lost 1 base, V lost 7 bases, and 6 bases had no gene match. CDR3 length: 14 amino acids. CDR3 loop: CASTPTGRNTEAFF. CDR3 in DNA: TGTGCCAGCACCCCGACAGGGAGGAACACTGAAGCTTTCTTT. Filled out from reference TRBV11-2 and TRBJ1-1, the complete variable domain reads EAGVAQSPRYKIIEKRQSVAFWCNPISGHATLYWYQQILGQGPKLLIQFQNNGVVDDSQLPKDRFSAERLKGVDSTLKIQPAKLEDSAVYLCASTPTGRNTEAFFGQGTRLTVV.

This clonotype came up a few times. The V and J genes are TRBV6-5 and TRBJ2-2; D remains unclear. Per the germline V gene, CDR1 is MNHEY and CDR2 is SVGAGI. This CDR3 contains 15 residues. V was cut by 6 bases and J by 6 bases, with 17 bases left in between. The CDR3 nucleotides are TGTGCCAGCAGCCGCGACGGACCACTGTCCGGGGAGCTGTTTTTT. Its protein is CASSRDGPLSGELFF.

This clonotype was recorded a few times. The J gene is TRBJ1-1, the V gene TRBV28; 8 nucleotides line up with TRBD1. The V gene end was trimmed by 8 bases and the J gene end by 5 bases; junction bases not matched to a gene: 10. The CDR3 is 14 residues long. The germline V gene has CDR1 MDHEN and CDR2 SYDVKM. The CDR3 protein is CASAGGTYLTEAFF. The CDR3 DNA is TGTGCCAGCGCAGGGGGCACCTACCTAACTGAAGCTTTCTTT. Together with reference TRBV28 and TRBJ1-1, the CDR3 gives the full variable domain: DVKVTQSSRYLVKRTGEKVFLECVQDMDHENMFWYRQDPGLGLRLIYFSYDVKMKEKGDIPEGYSVSREKKERFSLILESASTNQTSMYLCASAGGTYLTEAFFGQGTRLTVV.

This clonotype was observed a few times. The V and J genes are TRBV29-1 and TRBJ2-2; 8 nucleotides match TRBD1. The CDR3 has 13 residues. The V gene's germline CDR1 is SQVTM and CDR2 ANQGSEA. Germline trimming cut 6 bases from V and 8 bases from J; bases unmatched to any gene: 8. The DNA of the CDR3 is TGCAGCGTGCAGGGGGCGTCGAGGGGGGAGCTGTTTTTT. Encoded protein: CSVQGASRGELFF.

This clonotype was detected a few times. The chain joins TRBV4-3 to TRBJ1-4; a possible D gene is TRBD1 (6 bases). Trimming shortened V by 4 bases and J by 8 bases, and 11 bases separated the two germline ends. CDR3 size: 13 residues. CDR1 LGHNA and CDR2 YSLEER come from the germline V gene. The CDR3 loop reads CASSLTGREKLFF. The CDR3 DNA reads as TGCGCCAGCAGCCTTACAGGGCGGGAAAAACTGTTTTTT.

This clonotype was observed a handful of times. The chain employs TRBV24-1 and TRBJ2-5; 11 nucleotides match TRBD2. J gave up 3 bases and V 3 bases, and 2 bases lay outside the gene matches. The length of the CDR3 is 15 residues. Looked up from germline, CDR1 is KGHDR and CDR2 is SFDVKD. CDR3 DNA sequence: TGTGCCACCAGTGATGCACTAGCGGGGGAAGAGACCCAGTACTTC. Translating gives CATSDALAGEETQYF.

The table lists this clonotype with many counts. This rearrangement joins TRBV6-5 to TRBJ2-7; 10 bases agree with TRBD2. Germline lookup yields CDR1 MNHEY and CDR2 SVGAGI. After removal of 6 bases from V and 2 bases from J, the junction contained 4 bases not matched to a gene. The CDR3 is 14 residues long. The CDR3 protein is CASRTSGGAYEQYF. In nucleotides, the CDR3 is TGTGCCAGCAGAACGAGCGGGGGGGCCTACGAGCAGTACTTC.

The chain links TRBV19 to TRBJ2-5; the D gene could be TRBD1 or TRBD2 (5 bases each). CDR3 length: 13 amino acids. CDR1 and CDR2 from the germline V gene are LNHDA and SQIVND (reference sequence). V was clipped by 3 bases and J by 1 base, with 6 bases between them. CDR3 in DNA: TGTGCCAGTAGTATCGGGGCCCAAGAGACCCAGTACTTC. It yields the protein CASSIGAQETQYF.

This clonotype was seen a few times. This chain uses TRBV9 with TRBJ2-1; either TRBD1 or TRBD2 may fit D (5 bases each). Germline loops: CDR1 SGDLS, CDR2 YYNGEE. The CDR3 is 16 amino acids. The V gene lost 3 bases and the J gene lost 2 bases, with 15 bases spanning the gap. CDR3 sequence (DNA): TGTGCCAGCAGCGCTCAACCGGGACGGACCTACAATGAGCAGTTCTTC. This gives the protein CASSAQPGRTYNEQFF.

The V and J genes are TRBV11-2 and TRBJ2-1; no definite D call. The CDR3 is made up of 15 amino acids. Trimming stripped 7 bases from V and 7 bases from J, with 20 bases between. CDR1 and CDR2 (germline): SGHAT, FQNNGV. The CDR3 spells CASILMPTFGNEQFF. The CDR3, as DNA: TGTGCCAGCATCCTAATGCCCACCTTCGGGAATGAGCAGTTCTTC.

This clonotype was seen repeatedly, ten times or more. The chain couples TRBV9 to TRBJ2-5, with D tentatively TRBD1 or TRBD2 (6 bases each). Trimming pared 0 bases from V and 1 base from J, leaving 10 bases between. The CDR3 extends over 15 amino acids. Germline assignment: CDR1 SGDLS and CDR2 YYNGEE. This CDR3 reads CASSVAGGLQETQYF. The CDR3 region has the DNA TGTGCCAGCAGCGTAGCCGGGGGCCTCCAAGAGACCCAGTACTTC. Full variable domain (missing parts from reference TRBV9 and TRBJ2-5): DSGVTQTPKHLITATGQRVTLRCSPRSGDLSVYWYQQSLDQGLQFLIQYYNGEERAKGNILERFSAQQFPDLHSELNLSSLELGDSALYFCASSVAGGLQETQYFGPGTRLLVL.